The entry that follows covers one T cell receptor beta chain sequence. What it recognizes is unknown. This specimen comes from a study of T cell responses to AZD1222 COVID-19 vaccine. Study outcomes and limitations: After two AZD1222 doses, spike-specific TCR breadth and depth rose versus day 0. In a largely white British group with more females than males, clonal diversity was possibly underestimated. A reported finding is that nearly half of spike-specific TCRs target unmutated variant regions.

Sequencing was performed with immunoSEQ multiplex PCR; in TCRdb, only in-frame clones are kept and a portion is missing. Among tens of thousands of clones listed, roughly 87% were seen once. Trimming removed 1 base from V and 1 base from J, with 4 bases in between. The CDR3 length is 13 residues. Germline values: CDR1 SGHTA, CDR2 FQGTGA. The sample here was peripheral blood, taken 28 days after the second AZD1222 dose. This TCR was sampled from an adult who received the AZD1222 COVID-19 vaccine. The chain couples TRBV7-3 to TRBJ1-1; D unclear. The CDR3 region has the DNA TGTGCCAGCAGCTTAAATGGGAACACTGAAGCTTTCTTT. It encodes CASSLNGNTEAFF.